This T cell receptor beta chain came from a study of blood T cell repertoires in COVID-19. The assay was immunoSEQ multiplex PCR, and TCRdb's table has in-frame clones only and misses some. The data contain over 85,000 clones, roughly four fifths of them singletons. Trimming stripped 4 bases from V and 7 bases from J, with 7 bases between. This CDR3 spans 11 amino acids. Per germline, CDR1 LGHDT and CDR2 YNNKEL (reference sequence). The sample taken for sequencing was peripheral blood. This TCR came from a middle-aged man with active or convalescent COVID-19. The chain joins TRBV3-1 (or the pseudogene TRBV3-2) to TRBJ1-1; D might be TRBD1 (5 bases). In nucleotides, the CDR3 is TGTGCCAGCAGCCGACAGTTTGAAGCTTTCTTT. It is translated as CASSRQFEAFF.